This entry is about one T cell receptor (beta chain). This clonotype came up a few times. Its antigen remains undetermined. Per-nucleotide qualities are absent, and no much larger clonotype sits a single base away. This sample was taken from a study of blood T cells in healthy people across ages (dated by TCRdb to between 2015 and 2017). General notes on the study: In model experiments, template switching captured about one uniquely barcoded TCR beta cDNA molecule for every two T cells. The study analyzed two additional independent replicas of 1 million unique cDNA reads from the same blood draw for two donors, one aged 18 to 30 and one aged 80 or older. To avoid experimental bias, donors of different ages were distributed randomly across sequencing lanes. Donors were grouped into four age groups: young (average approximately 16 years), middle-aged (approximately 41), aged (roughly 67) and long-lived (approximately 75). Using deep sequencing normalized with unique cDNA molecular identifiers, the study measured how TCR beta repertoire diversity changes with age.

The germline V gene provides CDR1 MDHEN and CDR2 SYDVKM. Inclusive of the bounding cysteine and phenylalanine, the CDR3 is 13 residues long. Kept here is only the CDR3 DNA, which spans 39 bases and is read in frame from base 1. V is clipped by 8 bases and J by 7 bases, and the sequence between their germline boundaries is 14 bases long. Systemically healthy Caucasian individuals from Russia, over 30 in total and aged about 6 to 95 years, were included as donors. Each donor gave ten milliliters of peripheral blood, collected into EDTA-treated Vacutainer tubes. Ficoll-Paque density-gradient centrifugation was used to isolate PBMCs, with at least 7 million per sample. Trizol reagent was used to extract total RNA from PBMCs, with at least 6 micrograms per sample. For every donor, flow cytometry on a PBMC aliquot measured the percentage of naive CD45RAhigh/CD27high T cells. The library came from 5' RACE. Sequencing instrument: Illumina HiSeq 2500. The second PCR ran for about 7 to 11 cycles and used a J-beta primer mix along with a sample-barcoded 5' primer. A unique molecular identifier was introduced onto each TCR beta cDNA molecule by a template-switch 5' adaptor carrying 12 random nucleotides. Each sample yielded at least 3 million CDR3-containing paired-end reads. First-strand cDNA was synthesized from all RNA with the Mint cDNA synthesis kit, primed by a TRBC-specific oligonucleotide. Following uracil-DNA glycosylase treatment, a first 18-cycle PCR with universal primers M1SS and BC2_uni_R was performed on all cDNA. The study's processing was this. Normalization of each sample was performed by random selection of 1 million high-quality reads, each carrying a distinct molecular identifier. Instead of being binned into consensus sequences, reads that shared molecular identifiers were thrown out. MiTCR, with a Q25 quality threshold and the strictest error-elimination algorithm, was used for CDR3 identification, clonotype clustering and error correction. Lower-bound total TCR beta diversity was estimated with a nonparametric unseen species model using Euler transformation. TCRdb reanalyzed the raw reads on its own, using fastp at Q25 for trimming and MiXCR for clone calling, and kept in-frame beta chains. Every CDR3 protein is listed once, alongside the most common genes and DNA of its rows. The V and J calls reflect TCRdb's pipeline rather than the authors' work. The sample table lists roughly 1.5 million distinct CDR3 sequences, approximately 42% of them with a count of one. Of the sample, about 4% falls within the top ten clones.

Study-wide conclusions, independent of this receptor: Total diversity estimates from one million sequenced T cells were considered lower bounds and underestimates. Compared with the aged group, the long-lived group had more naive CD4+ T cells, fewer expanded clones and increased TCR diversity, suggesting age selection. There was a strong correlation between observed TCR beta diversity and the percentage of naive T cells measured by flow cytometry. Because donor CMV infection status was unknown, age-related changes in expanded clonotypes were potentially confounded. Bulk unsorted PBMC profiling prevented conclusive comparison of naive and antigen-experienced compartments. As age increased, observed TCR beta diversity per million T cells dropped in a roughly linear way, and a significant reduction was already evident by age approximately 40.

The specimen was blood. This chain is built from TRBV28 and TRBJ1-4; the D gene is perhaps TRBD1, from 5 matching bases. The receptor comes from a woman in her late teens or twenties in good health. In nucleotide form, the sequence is TGTGCCAGCTACCGGGACTTTGGTGAAAAACTGTTTTTT. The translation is CASYRDFGEKLFF.